These 28 T cell receptor beta chains came from one sample sequenced in a study of post-analysis software for immune sequencing data. Broader study findings: Controls had lower frequencies than patients of about 5 TRBV segments, which included TRBV5-6, TRBV5-1 and TRBV20-1.

The TCR beta cDNA libraries contained unique molecular identifiers. TCRdb independently ran MiXCR on the PCR reads; one entry per CDR3 protein. The sample gives over 300,000 distinct CDR3 sequences, roughly 35% of which show up once; 13% is in the top ten. These receptors' targets are unknown. Sequenced input: blood. The receptors derive from a girl between 5 and 17 years old with multiple sclerosis.

Turning to this clonotype: Mismatch with germline at one junction end may stem from a read error. CDR3 in DNA: TGTGCCAGCAGCTCCCGGGAGGGATATAATTCACCCCCCCACTTT. As protein: CASSSREGYNSPPHF. The V gene is TRBV9, the J gene TRBJ1-6; D is unclear. CDR1 SGDLS and CDR2 YYNGEE come from the germline V gene. The CDR3 consists of 15 residues.

In this sample, this clonotype turned up many times. The chain carries TRBV15 and TRBJ2-1; the match to TRBD1 covers 8 bases. With 0 bases clipped from V and 2 bases from J, the junction kept 3 bases outside the gene matches. Looked up from germline, CDR1 is LNHNV and CDR2 is YYDKDF (reference sequence). There are 16 residues in the CDR3. The CDR3 loop is CATSRDRQGTYNEQFF. The CDR3 DNA is TGTGCCACCAGCAGAGATCGACAGGGGACCTACAATGAGCAGTTCTTC.

This clonotype was seen ten or more times. The J gene is TRBJ2-3, the V gene TRBV10-3, with a tentative D call TRBD2 (6 bases). Germline V gives CDR1 ENHRY, CDR2 SYGVKD. The length of the CDR3 is 15 residues. Trimming took 5 bases from V and 2 from J, leaving 14 bases between them. The CDR3 is CAISSRGAPTDTQYF. CDR3 in DNA: TGTGCCATCAGTTCGCGGGGAGCCCCCACAGATACGCAGTATTTT.

This clonotype was seen a handful of times. The V and J genes are TRBV24-1 and TRBJ2-3, with 12 positions matching TRBD2. CDR3 length: 17 residues. V lost 4 bases, J lost 2 bases, and 6 bases stayed unmatched. Looked up from germline, CDR1 is KGHDR and CDR2 is SFDVKD. In DNA form, the CDR3 reads TGTGCCACCAGTGAACCCGGACTAGCGGGGCTCACAGATACGCAGTATTTT. Its protein product is CATSEPGLAGLTDTQYF.

The rearrangement links TRBV25-1 to TRBJ2-5; 11 positions match TRBD1. The DNA end favors TRBJ2-7, so the J call may be wrong. The germline V gene encodes CDR1 MGHDK and CDR2 SYGVNS. The CDR3 runs 16 residues. CDR3 sequence (DNA): TGTGCCAGCAGTTTACTGTGGACAGGGGGCGTGAACGAGCAGTACTTC. Translating it yields CASSLLWTGGVNEQYF.

This clonotype was recorded a few times. The chain uses TRBV4-1 and TRBJ2-7; D is ambiguous. CDR1 and CDR2 (germline): MGHRA, YSYEKL. This CDR3 region has 13 residues. Trimming took 1 base from V and 0 from J, leaving 4 bases between them. The CDR3: CASSQGISYEQYF. The CDR3 DNA follows: TGCGCCAGCAGCCAAGGGATCTCCTACGAGCAGTACTTC.

This clonotype was observed a handful of times. This chain joins TRBV27 and TRBJ2-5; D is ambiguous. The V and J ends lost 6 bases and 4 bases respectively, with 15 bases between them. Per germline, CDR1 MNHEY and CDR2 SMNVEV (reference sequence). The CDR3 runs to 14 residues. The CDR3: CASRPGLSAETQYF. CDR3 DNA sequence: TGTGCCAGCAGGCCTGGGCTCTCTGCAGAGACCCAGTACTTC.

The chain has TRBV6-2 or TRBV6-3 and TRBJ2-7; D may be TRBD1 (6 bases). This CDR3 comprises 17 residues. Germline lookup yields CDR1 MNHEY and CDR2 SVGEGT. V lost 6 bases and J 2 bases, leaving 23 bases between the germline ends. The CDR3 loop reads CASSPELLGTPAYEQYF. The DNA of the CDR3 is TGTGCCAGCAGCCCGGAATTACTCGGGACACCTGCCTACGAGCAGTACTTC.

CDR3 in amino acids: CSARDLVSLAGGSSYNEQFF. DNA for the CDR3: TGCAGTGCTAGAGATCTGGTTTCACTAGCGGGGGGAAGCTCCTACAATGAGCAGTTCTTC. The chain links TRBV20-1 to TRBJ2-1; 12 bases fit TRBD2. Germline trimming cut 0 bases from V and 0 bases from J; bases unmatched to any gene: 12. The CDR3 length is 20 residues. Germline V lookup: CDR1 DFQATT, CDR2 SNEGSKA (reference sequence).

The chain links TRBV30 to TRBJ2-1, with D possibly being TRBD2 (6 bases). CDR3 length: 14 residues. Germline V gene data show CDR1 as GTSNPN and CDR2 as SVGIG (reference sequence). V was shortened by 7 bases and J by 4 bases, with 17 bases between the two germline ends. This CDR3 is CALDRLALYNEQFF. The CDR3 region has the DNA TGTGCCTTGGACCGCCTAGCGCTTTACAATGAGCAGTTCTTC.

This clonotype has just a few counts. The genes are TRBV10-3 and TRBJ2-7; possibly TRBD1 or TRBD2 for D (5 bases each). Germline CDR1 ENHRY, CDR2 SYGVKD. The CDR3 has 14 residues. Trimming took 7 bases from V and 0 from J, leaving 13 bases between them. CDR3 amino acids: CAITRDGNSYEQYF. The CDR3, as DNA: TGTGCCATCACGAGGGACGGTAACTCCTACGAGCAGTACTTC.

This clonotype was detected only a few times. At one end, the junction sequence differs from germline, possibly due to a read error. The V call is TRBV7-7, the J call TRBJ2-3; no clear D gene. Per the germline V gene, CDR1 is SSHAT and CDR2 is FNYEAQ (reference sequence). CDR3 size: 15 residues. CDR3 in amino acids: CASSFGGKSTDTQYF. In DNA, the CDR3 is TGTGCTAGCAGCTTCGGCGGTAAGAGCACAGATACGCAGTATTTT.

The rearrangement joins TRBV20-1 to TRBJ2-1; D possibly corresponds to TRBD2 (6 bases). The CDR3 has 11 amino acids. Germline CDR1 is DFQATT and CDR2 is SNEGSKA (reference sequence). The V and J ends lost 3 bases and 13 bases respectively, with 13 bases between them. CDR3 sequence reads: CSASRGFDQFF. Here the CDR3 DNA reads TGCAGTGCTAGTCGGGGGTTCGACCAGTTCTTC.

The V and J genes are TRBV6-2 or TRBV6-3 and TRBJ2-7; 8 nucleotides line up with TRBD2. Germline-derived CDR1 and CDR2 are MNHEY and SVGEGT. V dropped 6 bases and J dropped 7; count of bases not matched to a gene: 11. The CDR3 consists of 14 residues. The CDR3 loop is CASRTLAGPLEQYF. The CDR3 bases are TGTGCCAGCAGAACTTTAGCGGGGCCCCTGGAGCAGTACTTC.

CDR3 residues: CASSQASGGTKNIQYF. In DNA, the CDR3 is TGTGCCAGCAGCCAAGCGTCAGGGGGCACGAAAAACATTCAGTACTTC. V is TRBV4-2 and J is TRBJ2-4, with 8 bases matching TRBD1. Germline lookup yields CDR1 LGHNA and CDR2 YNFKEQ. V was pared by 1 base and J by 4 bases, with 6 bases of the junction left unmatched. This CDR3 is 16 amino acids long.

This clonotype has just a few counts. This chain joins TRBV4-2 and TRBJ2-3; 13 bases map to TRBD2. The V gene's germline CDR1 is LGHNA and CDR2 YNFKEQ. The CDR3 covers 17 residues. The V gene end was trimmed by 1 base and the J gene end by 2 bases; junction bases not matched to a gene: 3. The CDR3 coding sequence is TGTGCCAGCAGCCAAGGGGGGACTAGCGGGGTCACAGATACGCAGTATTTT. Protein product: CASSQGGTSGVTDTQYF.

The chain links TRBV5-1 to TRBJ2-3, with D maybe TRBD2 (6 bases). Germline V CDR1 and CDR2: SGHRS, YFSETQ. The CDR3 covers 14 residues. The germline V and J ends were trimmed by 6 bases and 3 bases, with 14 bases remaining between them. The CDR3 DNA is TGCGCCAGCACCGAAATTAGCGGAACAGATACGCAGTATTTT. It is translated as CASTEISGTDTQYF.

The rearrangement links TRBV27 to TRBJ2-5; 9 positions agree with TRBD1. With the DNA end fitting TRBJ2-7 better, the J assignment may be wrong. CDR3 length equals 17 residues. Germline CDR1 and CDR2: MNHEY and SMNVEV (reference sequence). CDR3 bases: TGTGCCAGCAGTCATGGGACAGGGCTCGTCCTCCCCTACGAGCAGTACTTC. Translation gives CASSHGTGLVLPYEQYF.

This chain links TRBV5-1 with TRBJ1-6, with 7 bases fitting TRBD1. The CDR3 is made up of 17 amino acids. CDR1 is SGHRS, CDR2 YFSETQ, per germline. Trimming at V came to 4 bases and at J to 10 bases, leaving 17 bases not matched to a gene. This CDR3 reads CASSRETGALGGSPLHF. Written as DNA, the CDR3 is TGCGCCAGCAGCCGGGAAACAGGGGCCCTAGGGGGGTCACCCCTCCACTTT.

CDR3 residues: CASSSTTRRRRGDSNQPQHF. In DNA form, the CDR3 reads TGTGCCAGCAGTTCGACTACCCGCAGGAGGAGGGGGGATAGCAATCAGCCCCAGCATTTT. V and J are TRBV6-2 or TRBV6-3 and TRBJ1-5, with D possibly TRBD1 on 6 matching bases. CDR1 and CDR2 from the germline V gene are MNHEY and SVGEGT. The V gene lost 4 bases and the J gene lost 0 bases, with 25 bases spanning the gap. The length of the CDR3 is 20 residues.

This clonotype has a handful of counts. The chain has TRBV5-1 and TRBJ2-6; perhaps TRBD1 as D (5 bases). There are 14 residues in the CDR3. With 4 bases removed from V and 0 bases from J, the gap between germline ends came to 5 bases. Per germline, CDR1 SGHRS and CDR2 YFSETQ. CDR3 bases: TGCGCCAGCAGCGACAGCTCTGGGGCCAACGTCCTGACTTTC. As protein: CASSDSSGANVLTF. The full variable domain, its missing parts supplied by reference TRBV5-1 and TRBJ2-6, is KAGVTQTPRYLIKTRGQQVTLSCSPISGHRSVSWYQQTPGQGLQFLFEYFSETQRNKGNFPGRFSGRQFSNSRSEMNVSTLELGDSALYLCASSDSSGANVLTFGAGSRLTVL.

The chain is built from TRBV20-1 and TRBJ2-5; D is possibly TRBD1 or TRBD2 (5 bases each). The DNA matches TRBJ2-7 better at its end, which makes the J call doubtful. The CDR3 extends over 13 amino acids. Germline CDR1 and CDR2: DFQATT and SNEGSKA (reference sequence). In nucleotides, the CDR3 is TGCAGCGCAAAGGGGACCCACCGGGGCGAGCAGTACTTC. Residues: CSAKGTHRGEQYF.

The gene calls are TRBV15 and TRBJ2-3, with D unclear. CDR3 size: 13 residues. Trimming took off 0 bases at V and 7 bases at J, with 8 bases between the two ends. The V gene's germline CDR1 is LNHNV and CDR2 YYDKDF (reference sequence). This CDR3 is CATSRDRKHTQYF. CDR3 in DNA: TGTGCCACCAGCAGAGATCGAAAACATACGCAGTATTTT.

The gene calls are TRBV12-3 or TRBV12-4 and TRBJ2-2, with unresolved D. The CDR3 spans 13 residues. The ends were cut back, 8 bases at V and 6 bases at J, with 13 bases in the middle. CDR3 DNA: TGTGCCAGCGGTGACCCGGATTCCGGGGAGCTGTTTTTT. Protein sequence: CASGDPDSGELFF.

This clonotype was counted only a few times. The V and J genes are TRBV2 and TRBJ2-1; D is undetermined. Trimming cost V 8 bases and J 0 bases, with 11 bases left between them. Germline V gives CDR1 SNHLY, CDR2 FYNNEI. This CDR3 is built from 14 residues. For the CDR3, the DNA is TGTGCCAGCGCCGTCAAGAGCTCCTACAATGAGCAGTTCTTC. Translation: CASAVKSSYNEQFF.

The chain recombines TRBV6-2 or TRBV6-3 with TRBJ2-3; D is unresolved. The CDR3 is 15 residues long. The V and J ends lost 7 bases and 1 base respectively, with 15 bases between them. CDR1 MNHEY and CDR2 SVGEGT come from the germline V gene. The CDR3 protein is CASNWIGGRTDTQYF. The CDR3 DNA is TGTGCCAGCAACTGGATTGGCGGACGCACAGATACGCAGTATTTT.

This clonotype has a handful of counts. V and J are TRBV7-2 and TRBJ2-7, with D possibly matching TRBD1 (6 bases). CDR3 length: 16 amino acids. The V end lost 1 base, the J end lost 0 bases, and 13 bases lay between the germline ends. CDR1 and CDR2 (germline): SGHTA, FQGNSA. As DNA, the CDR3 is TGTGCCAGCAGCTTAGAGCCTGACAGGCGCTCCTACGAGCAGTACTTC. Protein product: CASSLEPDRRSYEQYF.

There are a few counts of this clonotype. The V gene is TRBV29-1, the J gene TRBJ2-1; D could derive from TRBD1 or TRBD2 (6 bases each). Trimming stripped 7 bases from V and 10 bases from J, with 20 bases between. From germline, CDR1 is SQVTM and CDR2 ANQGSEA. The CDR3 is 13 residues long. CDR3 in DNA: TGCAGCGCCCGGGGGCTAGGCCTTCCGGAGCAGTTCTTC. Translating it yields CSARGLGLPEQFF.